This T cell receptor (beta chain) derives from a study of T cell changes during pregnancy in multiple sclerosis (dated by TCRdb to between 2018 and 2021). Study-level background: The study examined how the T cell repertoire changed over the course of pregnancy in women with multiple sclerosis.

Library prep was done by the immunoSEQ multiplex PCR assay. TCRdb took over this immuneACCESS table, retaining in-frame rearrangements with V and J assigned. Such tables are incomplete; in checked studies, under half of the missing clones stem from an unresolved V gene, and the remainder is unexplained. For this sample there are about 49,000 clones; approximately 95% appear just once. The ten biggest clones cover approximately 5.6% of the sample. In the germline V gene (reference sequence), CDR1 corresponds to GTSNPN and CDR2 to SVGIG. The CDR3 starts with the cysteine, ends with the phenylalanine, and has 16 residues. Here the CDR3 DNA is all that survives: 48 bases in frame from base 1. Trimming costs V 2 bases and J 5 bases, and their ends lie 19 bases apart. A remark on this clone: Its binding antigen is unknown. Base qualities are not at hand, and no much larger clone is one base apart.

The chain was built from TRBV30 and TRBJ1-5; TRBD1 is a weak D gene call, 6 bases matching. This TCR came from a female donor with multiple sclerosis, enrolled in a pregnancy study. The source was CD8+ T cells from peripheral blood mononuclear cells, collected in the first trimester of pregnancy. The sequenced DNA is TGTGCCTGGAGTCTCCCCCTACAGGGAATTGATCAGCCCCAGCATTTT. This is translated as CAWSLPLQGIDQPQHF.